The rows below give T cell receptor beta chains drawn from one sample of a study of cytomegalovirus exposure and HLA in healthy donors. Sequencing used immunoSEQ multiplex PCR; TCRdb keeps in-frame clones, though not all of them. The sample holds approximately 170,000 clones, about four fifths seen once. Specimen: PBMCs. The receptors stem from a man younger than 45 in good health and CMV-seropositive. Each CDR3 is given with its conserved first and last residue.

V gene: TRBV4-1
J gene: TRBJ1-4
CDR3 protein: CASSQVGAKDRVKEKLFF

V gene: TRBV29-1
J gene: TRBJ2-1
CDR3 protein: CSADRPSGRYNEQFF

V gene: TRBV12-5
J gene: TRBJ2-7
CDR3 protein: CASGLGGRTSGRIYF

V gene: TRBV7-2
J gene: TRBJ1-4
CDR3 protein: CASSRALNEKLFF

V gene: TRBV13
J gene: TRBJ2-1
CDR3 protein: CASSLGSGTSNEQFF

V gene: TRBV6-5
J gene: TRBJ1-3
CDR3 protein: CASSLQGYSGNTIYF

V gene: TRBV2
J gene: TRBJ1-3
CDR3 protein: CASSDAGNTIYF

V gene: TRBV2
J gene: TRBJ2-1
CDR3 protein: CASRRTEDEQFF

V gene: TRBV29-1
J gene: TRBJ2-7
CDR3 protein: CSVADRIYEQYF

V gene: TRBV5-1
J gene: TRBJ2-1
CDR3 protein: CASSSPLSGGARNEQFF

V gene: TRBV4-1
J gene: TRBJ2-3
CDR3 protein: CASSLGTSGGDMDTQYF

V gene: TRBV5-6
J gene: TRBJ1-2
CDR3 protein: CASSLGQLIYGYTF

V gene: TRBV14
J gene: TRBJ2-7
CDR3 protein: CASSPSSYEQYF

V gene: TRBV10-1
J gene: TRBJ2-2
CDR3 protein: CASSEWDRGDTGELFF

V gene: TRBV7-2
J gene: TRBJ2-7
CDR3 protein: CASSPRDLSSYEQYF

V gene: TRBV9
J gene: TRBJ1-4
CDR3 protein: CASTQNAAGNEKLFF

V gene: TRBV19
J gene: TRBJ2-1
CDR3 protein: CASNPGLAGDEQFF

V gene: TRBV10-1
J gene: TRBJ2-7
CDR3 protein: CASSDGAYEQYF

V gene: TRBV7-2
J gene: TRBJ2-7
CDR3 protein: CASSLMRKYEQYF

V gene: TRBV7-2
J gene: TRBJ1-1
CDR3 protein: CASSSSVTEAFF

V gene: TRBV6-1
J gene: TRBJ1-4
CDR3 protein: CASSLDWGELFF

V gene: TRBV14
J gene: TRBJ1-4
CDR3 protein: CASSHGTGGKLFF

V gene: TRBV7-3
J gene: TRBJ2-5
CDR3 protein: CASSLIAQETQYF

V gene: TRBV11-2
J gene: TRBJ2-1
CDR3 protein: CASSLDRVNEQFF

V gene: TRBV29-1
J gene: TRBJ2-6
CDR3 protein: CSVRTASSGANVLTF

V gene: TRBV7-8
J gene: TRBJ2-1
CDR3 protein: CASSFSTILREQFF

V gene: TRBV19
J gene: TRBJ1-1
CDR3 protein: CASSIQGLGTEAFF

V gene: TRBV7-9
J gene: TRBJ1-4
CDR3 protein: CASSRERQSNEKLFF

V gene: TRBV4-1
J gene: TRBJ2-7
CDR3 protein: CASSQVPGGYYEQYF

V gene: TRBV18
J gene: TRBJ1-4
CDR3 protein: CASSPVAGRPSANEKLFF

V gene: TRBV27
J gene: TRBJ2-1
CDR3 protein: CASRLLAGSNEQFF

V gene: TRBV9
J gene: TRBJ2-7
CDR3 protein: CASSASLLADSSYEQYF

V gene: TRBV11-3
J gene: TRBJ2-5
CDR3 protein: CASSFGGLVGGETQYF

V gene: TRBV7-2
J gene: TRBJ2-1
CDR3 protein: CASSFGTGRNNEQFF

V gene: TRBV6-5
J gene: TRBJ1-1
CDR3 protein: CASSLGQGHTEAFF

V gene: TRBV28
J gene: TRBJ2-2
CDR3 protein: CASSLYAGGNTGELFF

V gene: TRBV2
J gene: TRBJ1-3
CDR3 protein: CASSAQGGSGNTIYF

V gene: TRBV7-9
J gene: TRBJ2-7
CDR3 protein: CASSFGPGGLEQYF

V gene: TRBV7-3
J gene: TRBJ2-2
CDR3 protein: CASSSARTGAGELFF

V gene: TRBV7-3
J gene: TRBJ2-1
CDR3 protein: CASSLEAGGLRNEQFF

V gene: TRBV6-1
J gene: TRBJ2-2
CDR3 protein: CASSVRLAGGLDTGELFF

V gene: TRBV11-1
J gene: TRBJ2-5
CDR3 protein: CASSLFGQGGQETQYF

V gene: TRBV19
J gene: TRBJ2-2
CDR3 protein: CASSIGSSGELFF

V gene: TRBV14
J gene: TRBJ2-7
CDR3 protein: CASSPRYTEMDYEQYF

V gene: TRBV28
J gene: TRBJ1-3
CDR3 protein: CASSLIGGDGNTIYF

V gene: TRBV7-6
J gene: TRBJ2-1
CDR3 protein: CASSLALGAGGPYNEQFF

V gene: TRBV7-9
J gene: TRBJ1-2
CDR3 protein: CASSFQGTYYGYTF

V gene: TRBV13
J gene: TRBJ2-2
CDR3 protein: CASSPRGELFF

V gene: TRBV7-2
J gene: TRBJ2-3
CDR3 protein: CASSYTAGGTDTQYF

V gene: TRBV18
J gene: TRBJ2-7
CDR3 protein: CASSPSDWMEEQYF

V gene: TRBV2
J gene: TRBJ2-7
CDR3 protein: CASRGTGSYEQYF

V gene: TRBV6-5
J gene: TRBJ1-2
CDR3 protein: CASSETGAYGYTF

V gene: TRBV28
J gene: TRBJ2-5
CDR3 protein: CASSLGQSETQYF

V gene: TRBV7-2
J gene: TRBJ1-2
CDR3 protein: CASSLVTGAGYTF